This TCR beta chain was documented in a study of Siglec-9 on CD8 T cells in melanoma. General observations from the study: An effector memory CD8+ T-cell subset seemingly accumulating in melanoma was reportedly marked and regulated by Siglec-9.

CDR1 and CDR2 from the germline V gene are MGHDK and SYGVNS. The CDR3 extends over 18 amino acids. V lost 0 bases, J lost 5 bases, and 12 bases stayed unmatched. TCRdb keeps only in-frame clones here, not all; method: immunoSEQ multiplex PCR. The sample comprises 25,000 to 30,000 clones, less than 85% of which are singletons, and approximately 5% rests with the top ten. Notes on this clone: Its antigen is unidentified.

What was sequenced was Siglec-9- CD8+ T cells sorted from blood. The origin of this receptor is a human donor in good health. This sequence joins TRBV25-1 and TRBJ2-5; the match to TRBD2 covers 10 bases. For the CDR3, the DNA is TGTGCCAGCAGTGAATATGGTAATAGCGGGAGGCGGTTTGAGACCCAGTACTTC. Encoded protein: CASSEYGNSGRRFETQYF.